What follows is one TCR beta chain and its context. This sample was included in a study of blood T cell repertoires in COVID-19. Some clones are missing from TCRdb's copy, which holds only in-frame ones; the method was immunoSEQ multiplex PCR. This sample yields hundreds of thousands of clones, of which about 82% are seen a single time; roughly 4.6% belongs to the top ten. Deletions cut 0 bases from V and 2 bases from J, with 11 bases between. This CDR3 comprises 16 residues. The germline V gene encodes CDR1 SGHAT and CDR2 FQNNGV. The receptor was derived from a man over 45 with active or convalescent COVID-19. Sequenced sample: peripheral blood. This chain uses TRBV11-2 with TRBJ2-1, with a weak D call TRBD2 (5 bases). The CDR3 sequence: CASSLELVGTYNEQFF. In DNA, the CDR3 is TGTGCCAGCAGCTTAGAGCTAGTCGGGACCTACAATGAGCAGTTCTTC.